This T cell receptor (beta chain) is from a study of shared clonotypes between healthy human individuals. Turning to the study itself: Per-donor plates numbered three CD4 naive, three CD4 memory, two CD8 naive and one CD8 memory.

Points from the study as a whole: Generally, estimated richness proved larger in naive subsets than it did in memory subsets.

Germline V gives CDR1 KGHSH, CDR2 LQKENI. The V gene end was trimmed by 3 bases and the J gene end by 5 bases; junction bases not matched to a gene: 7. The CDR3 has 14 residues. Repertoires were generated with immunoSEQ multiplex PCR, while TCRdb's copy carries only in-frame clones and drops some. The sample lists over a million clones; around 97% were seen once. A remark on this clone: Its antigen remains unidentified.

The rearrangement joins TRBV18 to TRBJ2-7, with 7 bases identical to TRBD1. Sequenced material: naive CD4+ T cells sorted from blood. Subset reported: CD45RA+ positively selected. The TCR sequence derives from a man younger than 40 in good health. The chain's CDR3 is CASSPTQGYDEQYF. Written as DNA, the CDR3 is TGTGCCAGCTCACCCACACAGGGGTACGACGAGCAGTACTTC.